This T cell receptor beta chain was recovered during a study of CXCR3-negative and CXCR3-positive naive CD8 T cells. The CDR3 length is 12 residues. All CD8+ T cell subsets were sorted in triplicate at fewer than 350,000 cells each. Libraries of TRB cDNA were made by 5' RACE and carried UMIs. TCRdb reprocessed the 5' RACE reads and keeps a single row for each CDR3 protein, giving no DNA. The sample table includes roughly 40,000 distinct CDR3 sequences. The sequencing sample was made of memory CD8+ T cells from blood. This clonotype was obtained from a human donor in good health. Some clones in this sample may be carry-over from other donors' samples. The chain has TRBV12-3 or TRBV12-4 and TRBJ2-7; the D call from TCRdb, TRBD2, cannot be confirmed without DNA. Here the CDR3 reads CASSSLGYEQYF.